Following are 21 T cell receptor beta chains from one sample sequenced in a study of blood T cells in healthy people across ages. Then a second PCR, running roughly 7 to 11 cycles, was carried out with a sample-barcoded 5' primer and a J-beta primer mix. TCRdb re-called the 5' RACE reads with MiXCR, one entry per CDR3 protein. The sample shows about a million distinct CDR3 sequences, around 48% of them seen only once. Sequencing input: blood. The source is a man in his thirties or forties in good health.

Turning to this clonotype: One end of the junction is discordant with germline, which a read error may explain. The chain carries TRBV27 and TRBJ2-1; D gene unclear. Germline V gene data show CDR1 as MNHEY and CDR2 as SMNVEV (reference sequence). This CDR3 is 11 amino acids long. The DNA for the CDR3 is TGTGCCACCGAGGAGTACAGTGAGCAGTTCTTC. This sequence encodes CATEEYSEQFF.

This sequence joins TRBV18 and TRBJ2-5; no definite D call. From germline, CDR1 is KGHSH and CDR2 LQKENI. The CDR3 has 12 amino acids. V was cut by 1 base and J by 5 bases, with 5 bases left in between. This CDR3 reads CASSPQDETQYF. The CDR3 region has the DNA TGTGCCAGCTCACCACAGGATGAGACCCAGTACTTC.

The J gene is TRBJ2-3, the V gene TRBV3-1; D is ambiguous. The V and J ends lost 2 bases and 2 bases respectively, with 8 bases between them. Germline CDR1 LGHDT, CDR2 YNNKEL (reference sequence). The CDR3 spans 14 residues. DNA of the CDR3: TGTGCCAGCAGCCAATTACGGTTCACAGATACGCAGTATTTT. Translating gives CASSQLRFTDTQYF.

This clonotype was seen a handful of times. This chain uses TRBV3-1 with TRBJ2-1; D not certain. The length of the CDR3 is 15 residues. CDR1 and CDR2 from the germline V gene are LGHDT and YNNKEL (reference sequence). Trimming took 1 base from V and 1 from J, leaving 8 bases between them. The CDR3 nucleotides read TGTGCCAGCAGCCAAGGGCGGCAATCCTACAATGAGCAGTTCTTC. Encoded protein: CASSQGRQSYNEQFF.

The rearrangement uses TRBV7-9 and TRBJ2-5, with 11 positions matching TRBD2. The DNA end is more similar to TRBJ2-7, so the J call may be wrong. The CDR3 is made up of 16 amino acids. CDR1 and CDR2 (germline): SEHNR, FQNEAQ (reference sequence). The DNA of the CDR3 is TGTGCCAGGTCGGTAGTAACTAGCGGGAGCTCCTACGAGCAGTACTTC. It encodes CARSVVTSGSSYEQYF.

This clonotype showed up just a few times. The chain is built from TRBV12-3 or TRBV12-4 and TRBJ2-7; D perhaps matches TRBD2 (6 bases). The length of the CDR3 is 14 residues. Trimming took off 5 bases at V and 2 bases at J, with 13 bases between the two ends. The CDR3 DNA sequence: TGTGCCAGCAGTCCGGGAGAGTCCCCCTACGAGCAGTACTTC. Translation: CASSPGESPYEQYF.

Comments on this clonotype: Given a much more abundant clone one base away, this may be a read error. V gene TRBV27 combines with J gene TRBJ1-2, with 7 bases identical to TRBD1. After removal of 6 bases from V and 6 bases from J, the junction contained 4 bases not matched to a gene. The CDR3 loop spans 12 amino acids. Germline CDR1 is MNHEY and CDR2 is SMNVEV (reference sequence). The CDR3 here is CASRTGNHGYTF. As DNA, the CDR3 is TGTGCCAGCAGGACAGGGAACCATGGCTACACCTTC.

This chain links TRBV7-9 with TRBJ1-1; 10 bases agree with TRBD1. V shed 4 bases, J shed 4 bases, and the junction held 12 bases outside the gene matches. The germline V gene has CDR1 SEHNR and CDR2 FQNEAQ (reference sequence). This CDR3 contains 17 residues. The CDR3 region is CASSSTGQGRGGTEAFF. For the CDR3, the DNA is TGTGCCAGCAGCTCAACGGGACAGGGGAGGGGGGGCACTGAAGCTTTCTTT.

This clonotype was picked up many times. This chain connects TRBV5-1 to TRBJ2-1, with D possibly being TRBD1 (6 bases). This CDR3 comprises 16 residues. Per germline, CDR1 SGHRS and CDR2 YFSETQ. The ends were cut back, 4 bases at V and 3 bases at J, with 17 bases in the middle. The CDR3 DNA is TGCGCCAGCAGCCTGGTGGGGACAAGTGACTACAATGAGCAGTTCTTC. Translated, it gives CASSLVGTSDYNEQFF.

This chain joins TRBV5-1 and TRBJ2-3; TRBD1 might be the D (6 bases). Trimming stripped 4 bases from V and 5 bases from J, with 11 bases between. The CDR3 totals 13 residues. CDR1 is SGHRS and CDR2 is YFSETQ in the germline V gene. CDR3 loop: CASSLQGEDTQYF. The CDR3 DNA is TGCGCCAGCAGCCTACAGGGTGAAGATACGCAGTATTTT.

The genes are TRBV29-1 and TRBJ1-4, with a possible D match to TRBD1 (5 bases). Germline CDR1 is SQVTM and CDR2 is ANQGSEA. V was cut by 4 bases and J by 8 bases, with 17 bases left in between. CDR3 size: 14 residues. The CDR3 protein is CSVGGRGTGEKLFF. CDR3 nucleotides: TGCAGCGTTGGAGGGCGGGGGACGGGCGAAAAACTGTTTTTT.

V and J are TRBV3-1 and TRBJ2-4; TRBD1 agrees at 7 bases. The CDR3 covers 15 residues. From germline, CDR1 is LGHDT and CDR2 YNNKEL (reference sequence). The V gene end was trimmed by 1 base and the J gene end by 5 bases; junction bases not matched to a gene: 5. CDR3 coding DNA: TGTGCCAGCAGCCAAGGGCTAGGACAGGAAAACATTCAGTACTTC. Its protein is CASSQGLGQENIQYF.

The rearrangement uses TRBV6-5 and TRBJ2-4; possibly TRBD1 for D (6 bases). Trimming pared 2 bases from V and 7 bases from J, leaving 15 bases between. CDR1 and CDR2 from the germline V gene are MNHEY and SVGAGI. The CDR3 sequence is 15 residues long. CDR3 region: CASSYGSRGDNIQYF. The CDR3, as DNA: TGTGCCAGCAGTTACGGGAGCAGGGGTGATAACATTCAGTACTTC.

The V call is TRBV7-8, the J call TRBJ2-1, with D possibly matching TRBD2 (6 bases). The ends were cut back, 1 base at V and 8 bases at J, with 12 bases in the middle. The CDR3 consists of 14 residues. CDR1 is SGHVS and CDR2 is FQNEAQ in the germline V gene. CDR3 sequence (DNA): TGTGCCAGCAGCTTAGAACTGGCGGGATATGAGCAGTTCTTC. Protein sequence: CASSLELAGYEQFF. Looking up the rest from reference TRBV7-8 and TRBJ2-1 gives the full variable domain: GAGVSQSPRYKVAKRGQDVALRCDPISGHVSLFWYQQALGQGPEFLTYFQNEAQLDKSGLPSDRFFAERPEGSVSTLKIQRTQQEDSAVYLCASSLELAGYEQFFGPGTRLTVL.

The J gene is TRBJ2-6, the V gene TRBV7-9; no definite D call. With 8 bases removed from V and 4 bases from J, the gap between germline ends came to 9 bases. CDR1 and CDR2 (germline): SEHNR, FQNEAQ (reference sequence). CDR3 length: 13 amino acids. CDR3 DNA: TGTGCCAGCCATAACCGAGGGGCCAACGTCCTGACTTTC. Its translation is CASHNRGANVLTF.

The chain recombines TRBV2 with TRBJ1-1; TRBD1 might be the D (5 bases). Trimming shortened V by 4 bases and J by 4 bases, and 13 bases separated the two germline ends. The germline gives CDR1 SNHLY, CDR2 FYNNEI. There are 14 residues in the CDR3. For the CDR3, the DNA is TGTGCCAGCAGTGTATACAGGAGTGGCACTGAAGCTTTCTTT. Its translation is CASSVYRSGTEAFF.

This chain uses TRBV3-1 with TRBJ1-1, with 7 bases aligning to TRBD1. This CDR3 region has 17 residues. CDR1 and CDR2 (germline): LGHDT, YNNKEL (reference sequence). The trim removed 3 bases at V and 0 bases at J, leaving 10 bases unmatched. CDR3 DNA sequence: TGTGCCAGCAGCCAGGGAATTTCCGGGACAGTGAACACTGAAGCTTTCTTT. Translation: CASSQGISGTVNTEAFF.

The chain has TRBV9 and TRBJ2-7; D not resolved. CDR1 is SGDLS, CDR2 YYNGEE, per germline. The CDR3 is made up of 16 amino acids. The germline V and J ends were trimmed by 0 bases and 5 bases, with 18 bases remaining between them. CDR3 sequence: CASSVASSWATDEQYF. Written as DNA, the CDR3 is TGTGCCAGCAGCGTAGCAAGTTCATGGGCCACCGACGAGCAGTACTTC.

The chain combines TRBV5-1 with TRBJ2-3, with 9 positions matching TRBD2. The CDR3 is 14 amino acids. The germline CDR1 and CDR2 sequences are SGHRS and YFSETQ. V was pared by 7 bases and J by 1 base, with 4 bases of the junction left unmatched. The CDR3 reads CASFASGGTDTQYF. In nucleotides, the CDR3 is TGCGCCAGCTTTGCTAGCGGGGGCACAGATACGCAGTATTTT.

This sequence joins TRBV6-2 or TRBV6-3 and TRBJ2-7; possible D gene TRBD1, 5 bases. The CDR3 is 14 amino acids. Germline lookup yields CDR1 MNHEY and CDR2 SVGEGT. V was shortened by 3 bases and J by 3 bases, with 12 bases between the two germline ends. The CDR3 bases are TGTGCCAGCAGTTATGTGGACAAGAACTACGAGCAGTACTTC. Its protein is CASSYVDKNYEQYF.

The CDR3 region has the DNA TGCAGCGTTGCAGAGGCGGGTAGCACAGATACGCAGTATTTT. Translating it yields CSVAEAGSTDTQYF. The chain couples TRBV29-1 to TRBJ2-3; maybe TRBD2 (5 bases). The V gene's germline CDR1 is SQVTM and CDR2 ANQGSEA. V lost 4 bases and J 0 bases, leaving 11 bases between the germline ends. This CDR3 has 14 amino acids.